A selection of T cell receptor beta chains follows, all from one sample in a study of blood T cell repertoires in COVID-19. The table came from immunoSEQ multiplex PCR; TCRdb's copy has only in-frame clones and leaves some out. The repertoire holds 180,000 or so clones, with about 83% as singletons. The sequenced material came from peripheral blood. These receptors originate from a man aged 18-30 years with active or convalescent COVID-19. CDR3s include the opening cysteine and the closing phenylalanine or tryptophan. Each record gives: CDR3 length, V gene, J gene, clone size, D gene, CDR3 DNA, CDR3 protein. D genes are given only for firm matches. Clone size appears in some rows only: once, few, many, or a class for an expanded clone.

>15|TRBV7-9|TRBJ1-1|NA|TRBD1
TGTGCCAGCAGATCGGGACAGGGGCACGGGGCTGAAGCTTTCTTT
CASRSGQGHGAEAFF
>15|TRBV28|TRBJ1-2|NA|TRBD1
TGTGCCAGCAGTGTAAACAGGGGGCCTAACTATGGCTACACCTTC
CASSVNRGPNYGYTF
>15|TRBV7-9|TRBJ1-2|NA|NA
TGTGCCAGCAGCAAAGTAGACAGGATAAATTACGGCTACACCTTC
CASSKVDRINYGYTF
>15|TRBV5-4|TRBJ1-6|NA|TRBD1
TGTGCCAGCAGCTTGGGGACAGGGGCTAATTCACCCCTCCACTTT
CASSLGTGANSPLHF
>15|TRBV19|TRBJ2-6|NA|NA
TGTGCCAGTAGTCTGTTCCTCTCTGGGGCCAACGTCCTGACTTTC
CASSLFLSGANVLTF
>15|TRBV5-1|TRBJ2-2|NA|TRBD1
TGCGCCAGCAGCTTAACAGGGGTTTCTATCGGGGAGCTGTTTTTT
CASSLTGVSIGELFF
>12|TRBV12-3/TRBV12-4|TRBJ2-3|NA|NA
TGTGCCAGCAGTTTAGTTCGGGATACGCAGTATTTT
CASSLVRDTQYF
>13|TRBV5-6|TRBJ2-5|NA|NA
TGTGCCAGCAGCTCGTCGTACCAAGAGACCCAGTACTTC
CASSSSYQETQYF
>15|TRBV5-1|TRBJ1-2|NA|NA
TGCGCCAGCAGCTTGGTTGCAGGGGCGCACTATGGCTACACCTTC
CASSLVAGAHYGYTF
>16|TRBV5-8|TRBJ2-5|NA|TRBD1
TGTGCCAGCAGCGTCGGGACAGGTCTGACTGGGGAGACCCAGTACTTC
CASSVGTGLTGETQYF
>15|TRBV7-2|TRBJ2-3|NA|NA
TGTGCCAGCAGCTTTTCTAGCACTGGGACAGATACGCAGTATTTT
CASSFSSTGTDTQYF
>13|TRBV7-3|TRBJ2-5|NA|TRBD1
TGTGCCAGCAGCCGTGGACAGGGAGAGACCCAGTACTTC
CASSRGQGETQYF
>14|TRBV18|TRBJ2-1|NA|NA
TGTGCCAGCTCCCCCACACAGATCAACAATGAGCAGTTCTTC
CASSPTQINNEQFF
>19|TRBV6-4|TRBJ1-1|few|NA
TGTGCCAGCAGTGATGCCAGATTAAGAGGCCTTTGTGTGAACACTGAAGCTTTCTTT
CASSDARLRGLCVNTEAFF
>15|TRBV6-5|TRBJ2-7|NA|NA
TGTGCCAGCAGTTACGTTGGCAGGGCCCCCTACGAGCAGTACTTC
CASSYVGRAPYEQYF
>15|TRBV21-1|TRBJ1-6|NA|NA
TGTGCCAGCAGCTACAACAGGGGGTGGAATTCACCCCTCCACTTT
CASSYNRGWNSPLHF
>15|TRBV16|TRBJ2-3|few|NA
TGTGCCAGCAGCCAGCCCCCGGGGAGCACAGATACGCAGTATTTT
CASSQPPGSTDTQYF
>15|TRBV27|TRBJ1-1|NA|NA
TGTGCCAGCAGACCTAGAGGACAGCCGAACACTGAAGCTTTCTTT
CASRPRGQPNTEAFF
>14|TRBV2|TRBJ1-1|NA|NA
TGTGCCAGCTGGGGGGGCCTGGTGAACACTGAAGCTTTCTTT
CASWGGLVNTEAFF
>16|TRBV10-2|TRBJ2-5|NA|TRBD2
TGCGCCAGCACCGGGAGGAGGGGAGAGGGCGAAGAGACCCAGTACTTC
CASTGRRGEGEETQYF
>14|TRBV11-2|TRBJ2-7|once|TRBD1
TGTGCCAGCAGGAGGGGACAGGGTTCCTACGAGCAGTACTTC
CASRRGQGSYEQYF
>15|TRBV7-8|TRBJ1-5|NA|NA
TGTGCCAGCAGCTTAGACGGGGGGGCGAAGCAGCCCCAGCATTTT
CASSLDGGAKQPQHF
>15|TRBV28|TRBJ1-1|NA|TRBD1
TGTGCCAGCAGGACTCGAGACAGGGTCGGCATGGACGCTTTCTTT
CASRTRDRVGMDAFF
>14|TRBV11-3|TRBJ2-7|NA|TRBD2
TGTGCCAGCTCCCGGCGGGAGCTGTCCTACGAGCAGTACTTC
CASSRRELSYEQYF
>18|TRBV28|TRBJ2-3|NA|NA
TGTGCCAGCAGTTTACCCCTGACAGGGAGGCCCTTCGTGGATACGCAGTATTTT
CASSLPLTGRPFVDTQYF
>14|TRBV6-5|TRBJ1-4|NA|NA
TGTGCCAGCTGCGGGGGGGCAACTAATGAAAAACTGTTTTTT
CASCGGATNEKLFF
>14|TRBV7-6|TRBJ1-1|NA|TRBD1
TGTGCCAGCAGCATGGGACAGCTGAACACTGAAGCTTTCTTT
CASSMGQLNTEAFF
>17|TRBV24-1|TRBJ2-6|once|NA
TGTGCCACCAGTGATTTGGATGCGGTCTCTGGGGCCAACGTCCTGACTTTC
CATSDLDAVSGANVLTF
>14|TRBV28|TRBJ1-2|NA|TRBD1
TGTGCCAGCAGTCGACAGGGCAAGATAAATGGCTACACCTTC
CASSRQGKINGYTF
>13|TRBV6-6|TRBJ2-1|NA|NA
TGTGCCAGCAGTTACATCAGGGGCAATGAGCAGTTCTTC
CASSYIRGNEQFF
>15|TRBV3-1/TRBV3-2|TRBJ2-3|NA|NA
TGTGCCAGCAGCCAAGATGGACTTCCAGCAGATACGCAGTATTTT
CASSQDGLPADTQYF
>15|TRBV5-1|TRBJ1-1|NA|NA
TGCGCCAGCAGTTACAAACAGGGAACCGACACTGAAGCTTTCTTT
CASSYKQGTDTEAFF
>13|TRBV28|TRBJ1-2|NA|NA
TGTGCCAGCAGTCCCGGGGGTTACTATGGCTACACCTTC
CASSPGGYYGYTF
>11|TRBV2|TRBJ2-1|NA|NA
TGTGCCAGCAGTGACGGGATTGAGCAGTTCTTC
CASSDGIEQFF
>19|TRBV20-1|TRBJ2-5|NA|TRBD2
TGCAGTGCTAGTCCCTACCGACTAGCGGGGGCCTCATACCAAGAGACCCAGTACTTC
CSASPYRLAGASYQETQYF
>14|TRBV19|TRBJ2-1|NA|NA
TGTGCCAGTACTAGGAGGCTCTCCTACAATGAGCAGTTCTTC
CASTRRLSYNEQFF
>15|TRBV5-1|TRBJ2-1|NA|TRBD2
TGCGCCAGCAGCTATCGGACTAGCGGGGGCCATGAGCAGTTCTTC
CASSYRTSGGHEQFF
>17|TRBV6-1|TRBJ2-7|NA|TRBD2
TGTGCCAGCAGTGAGTGGCTAGCGGGAAGTGGTTCCTACGAGCAGTACTTC
CASSEWLAGSGSYEQYF
>14|TRBV18|TRBJ1-5|NA|NA
TGTGCCAGTGGTGCAGTGGGGGGTGATCAGCCCCAGCATTTT
CASGAVGGDQPQHF
>14|TRBV2|TRBJ2-1|NA|NA
TGTGCCAGCTACCGGGTAAGGCAGAACGATGAGCAGTTCTTC
CASYRVRQNDEQFF
>13|TRBV18|TRBJ1-1|NA|NA
TGTGCCAGCTCACCATTGGAGGGCACTGAAGCTTTCTTT
CASSPLEGTEAFF
>18|TRBV11-2|TRBJ2-7|NA|NA
TGTGCCAGCAGCTTGTTGGGATCCCCAAGGGGGGGAACCTACGAGCAGTACTTC
CASSLLGSPRGGTYEQYF
>11|TRBV3-1/TRBV3-2|TRBJ2-7|NA|NA
TGTGCCAGCAGCCAAGACAACGAGCAGTACTTC
CASSQDNEQYF
>15|TRBV19|TRBJ2-7|NA|TRBD2
TGTGCCAGTAGTATAGCACCGGGAGGGCCCGTCGAGCAGTACTTC
CASSIAPGGPVEQYF
>15|TRBV5-6|TRBJ2-3|NA|TRBD1
TGTGCCAGCAGCTCGGGACAGGCAGGGGCAGATACGCAGTATTTT
CASSSGQAGADTQYF
>13|TRBV9|TRBJ2-2|NA|TRBD1
TGTGCCAGCAGTAGGACAGGGACCGGGGAGCTGTTTTTT
CASSRTGTGELFF
>15|TRBV28|TRBJ1-3|NA|NA
TGTGCCACCCTCCCCAGGGGAGTCGCTGGAAACACCATATATTTT
CATLPRGVAGNTIYF
>15|TRBV28|TRBJ2-7|NA|TRBD1
TGTGCCAGCAGCCATAGAGGACAGGGGGCCTACGAGCAGTACTTC
CASSHRGQGAYEQYF
>15|TRBV7-9|TRBJ1-2|NA|NA
TGTGCCAGCTTTGGGGTGGCAGGGAACTTACGAGGCTACACCTTC
CASFGVAGNLRGYTF
>14|TRBV24-1|TRBJ1-1|NA|NA
TGTGCCACCAGTGGGGGGGGTGGGAACACTGAAGCTTTCTTT
CATSGGGGNTEAFF
>13|TRBV5-5|TRBJ1-2|NA|NA
TGTGCCAGCAGCCCGGGACCAGGGGATGGCTACACCTTC
CASSPGPGDGYTF
>14|TRBV7-2|TRBJ1-6|NA|NA
TGTGCCAGCAGCCGCCGAGCGAAGGAATCACCCCTCCACTTT
CASSRRAKESPLHF
>16|TRBV6-6|TRBJ2-4|once|TRBD2
TGTGCCAGCAGTCCCGGACTAGCGCTAGCCAAAAACATTCAGTACTTC
CASSPGLALAKNIQYF